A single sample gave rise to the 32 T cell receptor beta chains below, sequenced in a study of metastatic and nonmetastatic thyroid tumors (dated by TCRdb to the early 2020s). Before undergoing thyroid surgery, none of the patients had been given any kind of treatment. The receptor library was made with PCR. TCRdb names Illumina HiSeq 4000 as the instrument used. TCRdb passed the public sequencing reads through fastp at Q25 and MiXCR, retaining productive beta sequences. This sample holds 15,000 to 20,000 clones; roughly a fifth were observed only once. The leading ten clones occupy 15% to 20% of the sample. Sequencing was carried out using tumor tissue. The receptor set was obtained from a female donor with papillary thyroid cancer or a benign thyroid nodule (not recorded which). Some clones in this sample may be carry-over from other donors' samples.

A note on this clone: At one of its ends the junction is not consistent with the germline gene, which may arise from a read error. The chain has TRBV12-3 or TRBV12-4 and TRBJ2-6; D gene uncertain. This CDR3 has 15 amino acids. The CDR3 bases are TGTGCCAGCAGCTTAGCCTCCTCTGGGGCCAACGTCCTGACTTTC. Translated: CASSLASSGANVLTF.

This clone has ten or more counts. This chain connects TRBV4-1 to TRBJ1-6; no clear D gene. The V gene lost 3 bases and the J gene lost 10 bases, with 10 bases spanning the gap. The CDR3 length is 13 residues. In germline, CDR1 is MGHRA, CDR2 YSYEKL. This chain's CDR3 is CASSQGGESPLHF. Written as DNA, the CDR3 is TGCGCCAGCAGCCAGGGCGGTGAGTCACCCCTCCACTTT.

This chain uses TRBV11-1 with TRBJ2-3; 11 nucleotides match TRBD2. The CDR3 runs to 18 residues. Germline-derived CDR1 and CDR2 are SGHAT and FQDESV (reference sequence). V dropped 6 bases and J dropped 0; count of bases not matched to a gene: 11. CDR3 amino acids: CASRSSGRLRNSTDTQYF. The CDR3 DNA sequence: TGTGCCAGCAGGTCTAGCGGGAGGCTTCGTAATAGCACAGATACGCAGTATTTT.

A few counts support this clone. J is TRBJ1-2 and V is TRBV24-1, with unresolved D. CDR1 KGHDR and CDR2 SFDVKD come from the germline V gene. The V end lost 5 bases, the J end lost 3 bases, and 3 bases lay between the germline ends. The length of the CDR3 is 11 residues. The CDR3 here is CATSGYYGYTF. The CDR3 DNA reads TGTGCCACCAGTGGTTACTATGGCTACACCTTC.

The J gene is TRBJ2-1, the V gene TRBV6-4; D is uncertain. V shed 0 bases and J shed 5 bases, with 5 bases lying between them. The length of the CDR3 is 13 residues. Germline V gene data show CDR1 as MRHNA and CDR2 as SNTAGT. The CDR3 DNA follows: TGTGCCAGCAGTGACTCGACCAACAATGAGCAGTTCTTC. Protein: CASSDSTNNEQFF.

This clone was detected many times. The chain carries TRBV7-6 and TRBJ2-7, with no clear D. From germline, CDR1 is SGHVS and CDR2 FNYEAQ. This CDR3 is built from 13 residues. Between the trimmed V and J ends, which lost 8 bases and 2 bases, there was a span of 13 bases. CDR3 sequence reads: CASSLGGPYEQYF. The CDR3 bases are TGTGCCAGCTCCCTGGGCGGACCCTACGAGCAGTACTTC.

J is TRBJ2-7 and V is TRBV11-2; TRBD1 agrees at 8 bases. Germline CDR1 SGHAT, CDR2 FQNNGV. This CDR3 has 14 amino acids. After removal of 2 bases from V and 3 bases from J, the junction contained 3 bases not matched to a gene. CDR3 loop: CASSLQGAVYEQYF. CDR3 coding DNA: TGTGCCAGCAGCTTACAGGGGGCCGTCTACGAGCAGTACTTC. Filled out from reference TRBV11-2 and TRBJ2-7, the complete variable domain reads EAGVAQSPRYKIIEKRQSVAFWCNPISGHATLYWYQQILGQGPKLLIQFQNNGVVDDSQLPKDRFSAERLKGVDSTLKIQPAKLEDSAVYLCASSLQGAVYEQYFGPGTRLTVT.

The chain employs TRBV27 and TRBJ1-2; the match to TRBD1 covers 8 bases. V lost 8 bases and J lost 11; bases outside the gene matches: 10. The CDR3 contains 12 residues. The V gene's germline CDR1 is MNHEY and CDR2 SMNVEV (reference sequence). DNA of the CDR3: TGTGCCAGCGCCGACAGGACAGGGAGGTACACCTTC. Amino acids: CASADRTGRYTF.

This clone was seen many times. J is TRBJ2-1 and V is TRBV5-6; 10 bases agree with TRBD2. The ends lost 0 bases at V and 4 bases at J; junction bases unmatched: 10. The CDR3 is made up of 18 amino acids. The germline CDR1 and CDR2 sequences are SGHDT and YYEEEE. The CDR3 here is CASSLEFLAGVTYNEQFF. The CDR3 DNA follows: TGTGCCAGCAGCTTGGAATTCCTAGCGGGAGTTACGTACAATGAGCAGTTCTTC. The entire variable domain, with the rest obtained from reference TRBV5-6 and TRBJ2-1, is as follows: DAGVTQSPTHLIKTRGQQVTLRCSPKSGHDTVSWYQQALGQGPQFIFQYYEEEERQRGNFPDRFSGHQFPNYSSELNVNALLLGDSALYLCASSLEFLAGVTYNEQFFGPGTRLTVL.

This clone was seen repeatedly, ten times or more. The CDR3 nucleotides read TGTGCCTGGACCAAGGGGGATAGCGGGAGCACAGATACGCAGTATTTT. Translating it yields CAWTKGDSGSTDTQYF. The rearrangement links TRBV30 to TRBJ2-3; maybe TRBD2 (7 bases). Trimming removed 4 bases from V and 0 bases from J, with 17 bases in between. The germline CDR1 and CDR2 sequences are GTSNPN and SVGIG (reference sequence). The CDR3 runs to 16 residues.

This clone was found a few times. CDR3 sequence (DNA): TGTGCCAGCAGCCGACTAGCGGTAGCGCCCCGTGAGCAGTTCTTC. As protein: CASSRLAVAPREQFF. This chain links TRBV6-1 with TRBJ2-1; TRBD2 aligns across 9 bases. Germline CDR1 reads MNHNS; CDR2 reads SASEGT. Germline trimming cut 6 bases from V and 9 bases from J; bases unmatched to any gene: 12. This CDR3 is 15 amino acids long.

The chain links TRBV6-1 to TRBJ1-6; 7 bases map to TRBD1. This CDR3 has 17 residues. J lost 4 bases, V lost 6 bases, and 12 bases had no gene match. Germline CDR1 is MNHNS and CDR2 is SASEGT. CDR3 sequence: CASRRTGDLQYNSPLHF. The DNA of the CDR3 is TGTGCCAGCAGACGTACAGGGGACCTTCAGTATAATTCACCCCTCCACTTT.

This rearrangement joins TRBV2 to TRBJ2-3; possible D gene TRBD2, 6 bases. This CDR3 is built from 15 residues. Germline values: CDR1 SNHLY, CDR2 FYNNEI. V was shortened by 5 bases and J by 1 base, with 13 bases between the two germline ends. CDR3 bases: TGTGCCAGCAGTCTAGCGCGAGAGGGCACAGATACGCAGTATTTT. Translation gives CASSLAREGTDTQYF.

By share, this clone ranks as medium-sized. CDR3 coding DNA: TGCAGTGCTACCTCCGCCAGGACAGGGGGGAAAAGCGAGCAGTACTTC. Its translation: CSATSARTGGKSEQYF. This chain connects TRBV20-1 to TRBJ2-7; TRBD1 agrees at 10 bases. The germline V gene has CDR1 DFQATT and CDR2 SNEGSKA (reference sequence). This CDR3 is 16 amino acids long. J lost 6 bases, V lost 4 bases, and 15 bases had no gene match.

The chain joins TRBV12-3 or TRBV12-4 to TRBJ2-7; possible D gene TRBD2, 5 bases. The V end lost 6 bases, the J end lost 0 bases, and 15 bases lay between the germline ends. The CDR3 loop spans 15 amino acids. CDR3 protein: CASSQERGSSYEQYF. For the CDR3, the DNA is TGTGCCAGCAGCCAAGAAAGAGGGAGCTCCTACGAGCAGTACTTC.

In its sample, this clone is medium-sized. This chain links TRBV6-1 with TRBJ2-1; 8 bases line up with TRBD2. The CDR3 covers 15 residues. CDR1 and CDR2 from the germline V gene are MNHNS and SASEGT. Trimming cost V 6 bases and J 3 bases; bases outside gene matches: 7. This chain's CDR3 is CASSPGRAFYNEQFF. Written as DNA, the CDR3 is TGTGCCAGCAGCCCCGGGAGGGCCTTCTACAATGAGCAGTTCTTC.

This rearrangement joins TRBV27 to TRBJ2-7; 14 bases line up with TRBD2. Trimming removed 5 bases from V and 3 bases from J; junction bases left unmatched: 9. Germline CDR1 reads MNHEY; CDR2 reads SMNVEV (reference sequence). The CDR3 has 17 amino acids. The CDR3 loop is CASSPGLAGVGYYEQYF. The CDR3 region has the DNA TGTGCCAGCAGTCCGGGACTAGCGGGAGTGGGTTACTACGAGCAGTACTTC.

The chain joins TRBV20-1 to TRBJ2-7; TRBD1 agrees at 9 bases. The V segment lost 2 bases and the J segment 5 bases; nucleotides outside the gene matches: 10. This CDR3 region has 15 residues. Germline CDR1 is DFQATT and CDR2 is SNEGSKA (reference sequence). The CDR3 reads CSARHQTGGIDEQYF. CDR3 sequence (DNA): TGCAGTGCTAGACACCAAACAGGGGGCATCGACGAGCAGTACTTC.

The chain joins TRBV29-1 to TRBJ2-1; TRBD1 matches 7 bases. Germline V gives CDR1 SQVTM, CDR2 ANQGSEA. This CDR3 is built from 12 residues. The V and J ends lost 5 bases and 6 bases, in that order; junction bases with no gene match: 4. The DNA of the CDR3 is TGCAGCGTTCGAGCAGGGGGCAATGAGCAGTTCTTC. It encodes CSVRAGGNEQFF.

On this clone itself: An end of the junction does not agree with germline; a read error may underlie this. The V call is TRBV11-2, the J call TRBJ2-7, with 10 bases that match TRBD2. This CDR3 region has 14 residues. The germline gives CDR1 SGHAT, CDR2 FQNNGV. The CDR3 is CAISQLAGEDEQYF. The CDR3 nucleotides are TGTGCCATCAGCCAGCTAGCGGGGGAAGACGAGCAGTACTTC.

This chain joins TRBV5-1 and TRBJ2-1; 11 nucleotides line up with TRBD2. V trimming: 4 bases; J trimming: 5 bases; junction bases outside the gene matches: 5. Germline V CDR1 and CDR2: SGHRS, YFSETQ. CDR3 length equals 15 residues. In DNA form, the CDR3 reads TGCGCCAGCAGCCGGGGGACTAGCGGAAACAATGAGCAGTTCTTC. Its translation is CASSRGTSGNNEQFF.

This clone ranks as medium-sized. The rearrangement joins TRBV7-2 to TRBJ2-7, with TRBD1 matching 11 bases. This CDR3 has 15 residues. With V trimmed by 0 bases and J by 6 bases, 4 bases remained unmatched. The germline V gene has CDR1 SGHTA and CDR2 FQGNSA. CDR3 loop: CASSLARTGGLEQYF. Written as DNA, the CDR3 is TGTGCCAGCAGCTTAGCACGGACAGGGGGCCTCGAGCAGTACTTC.

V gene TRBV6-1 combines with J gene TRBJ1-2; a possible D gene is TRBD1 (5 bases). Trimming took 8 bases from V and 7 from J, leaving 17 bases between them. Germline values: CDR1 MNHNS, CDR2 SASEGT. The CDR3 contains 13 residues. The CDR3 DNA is TGTGCCAGCTTTAGGGAAGGGGTAGGTGGCTACACCTTC. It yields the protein CASFREGVGGYTF.

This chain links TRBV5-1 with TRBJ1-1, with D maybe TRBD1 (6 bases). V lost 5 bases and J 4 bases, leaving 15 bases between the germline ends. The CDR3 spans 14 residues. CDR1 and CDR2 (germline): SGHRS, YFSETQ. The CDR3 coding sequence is TGCGCCAGCAGTGAGGGGGGGCGAAGCACTGAAGCTTTCTTT. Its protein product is CASSEGGRSTEAFF.

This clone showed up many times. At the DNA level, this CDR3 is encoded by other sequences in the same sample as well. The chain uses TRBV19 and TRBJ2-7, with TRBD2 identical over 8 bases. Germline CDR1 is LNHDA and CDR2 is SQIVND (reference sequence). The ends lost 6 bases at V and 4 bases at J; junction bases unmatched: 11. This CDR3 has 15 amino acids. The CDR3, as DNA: TGTGCCAGTAGCTTACCGGGACTAGGTGTTTACGAGCAGTACTTC. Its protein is CASSLPGLGVYEQYF.

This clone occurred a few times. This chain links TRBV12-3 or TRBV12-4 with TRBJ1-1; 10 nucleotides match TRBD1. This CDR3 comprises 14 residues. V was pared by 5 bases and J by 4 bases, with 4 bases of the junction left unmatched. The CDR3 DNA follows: TGTGCCAGCAGTAGACAGGGGGCAATCACTGAAGCTTTCTTT. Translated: CASSRQGAITEAFF.

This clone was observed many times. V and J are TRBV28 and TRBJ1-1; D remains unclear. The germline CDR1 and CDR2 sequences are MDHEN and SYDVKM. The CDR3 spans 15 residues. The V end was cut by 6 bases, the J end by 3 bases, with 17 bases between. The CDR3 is CASRTPTVGYTEAFF. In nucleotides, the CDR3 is TGTGCCAGCAGAACGCCAACCGTGGGGTACACTGAAGCTTTCTTT.

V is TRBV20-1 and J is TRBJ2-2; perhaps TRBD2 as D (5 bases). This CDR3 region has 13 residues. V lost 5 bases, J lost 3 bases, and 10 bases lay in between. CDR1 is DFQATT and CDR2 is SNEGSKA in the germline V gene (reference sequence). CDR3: CSAAGLYTGELFF. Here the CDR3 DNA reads TGCAGTGCTGCCGGACTGTACACCGGGGAGCTGTTTTTT.

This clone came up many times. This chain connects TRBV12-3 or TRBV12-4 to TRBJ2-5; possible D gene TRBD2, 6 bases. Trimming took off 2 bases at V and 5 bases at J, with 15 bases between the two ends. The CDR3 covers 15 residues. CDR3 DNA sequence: TGTGCCAGCAGTTTAAGGTCCATCGGAGGGGAGACCCAGTACTTC. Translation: CASSLRSIGGETQYF.

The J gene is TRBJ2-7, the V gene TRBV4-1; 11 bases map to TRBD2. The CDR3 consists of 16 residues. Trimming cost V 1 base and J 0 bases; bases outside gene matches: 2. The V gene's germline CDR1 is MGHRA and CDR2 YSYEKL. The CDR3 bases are TGCGCCAGCAGCCAAGGGCTAGCGGGAGGCTCCTACGAGCAGTACTTC. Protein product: CASSQGLAGGSYEQYF.

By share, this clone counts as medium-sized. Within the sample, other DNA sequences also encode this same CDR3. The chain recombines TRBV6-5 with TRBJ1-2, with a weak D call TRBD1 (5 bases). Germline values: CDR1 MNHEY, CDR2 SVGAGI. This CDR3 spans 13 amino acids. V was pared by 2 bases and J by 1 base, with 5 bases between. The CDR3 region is CASSYGGNYGYTF. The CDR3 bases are TGTGCCAGCAGTTACGGGGGTAACTATGGCTACACCTTC.

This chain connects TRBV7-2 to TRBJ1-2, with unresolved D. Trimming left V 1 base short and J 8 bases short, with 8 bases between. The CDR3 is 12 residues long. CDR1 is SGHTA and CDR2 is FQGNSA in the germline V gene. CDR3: CASSLVGWGYTF. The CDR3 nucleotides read TGTGCCAGCAGCTTAGTTGGTTGGGGCTACACCTTC.